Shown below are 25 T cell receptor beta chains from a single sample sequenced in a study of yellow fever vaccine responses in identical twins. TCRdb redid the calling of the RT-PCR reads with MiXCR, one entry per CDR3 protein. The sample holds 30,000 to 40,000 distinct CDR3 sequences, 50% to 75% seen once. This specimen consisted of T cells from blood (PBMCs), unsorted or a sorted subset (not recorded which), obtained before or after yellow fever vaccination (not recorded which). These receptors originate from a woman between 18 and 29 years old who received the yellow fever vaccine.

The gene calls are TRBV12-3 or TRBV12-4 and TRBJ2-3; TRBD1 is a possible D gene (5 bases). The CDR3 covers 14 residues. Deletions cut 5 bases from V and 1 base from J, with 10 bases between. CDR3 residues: CASSRQGGTDTQYF. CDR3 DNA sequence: TGTGCCAGCAGTCGACAAGGGGGCACAGATACGCAGTATTTT.

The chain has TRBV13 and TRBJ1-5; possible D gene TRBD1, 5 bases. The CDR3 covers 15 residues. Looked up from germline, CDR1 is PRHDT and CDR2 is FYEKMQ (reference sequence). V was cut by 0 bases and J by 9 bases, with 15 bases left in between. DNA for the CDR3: TGTGCCAGCAGCTTAGGCCGGGCAGGGAAAGGGCCCCAGCATTTT. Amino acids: CASSLGRAGKGPQHF.

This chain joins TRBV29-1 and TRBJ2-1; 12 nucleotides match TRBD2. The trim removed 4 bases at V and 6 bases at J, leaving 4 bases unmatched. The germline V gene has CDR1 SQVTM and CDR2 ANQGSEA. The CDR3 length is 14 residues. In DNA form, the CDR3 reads TGCAGCGTTGTGGGGACTAGCGGGTTCAATGAGCAGTTCTTC. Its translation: CSVVGTSGFNEQFF.

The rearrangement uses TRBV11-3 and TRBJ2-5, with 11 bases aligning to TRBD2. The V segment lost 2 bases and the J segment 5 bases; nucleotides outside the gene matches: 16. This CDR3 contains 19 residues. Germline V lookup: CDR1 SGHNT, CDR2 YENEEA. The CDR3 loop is CASSLRSASGGFLRETQYF. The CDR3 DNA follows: TGTGCCAGCAGCTTACGATCAGCTAGCGGGGGGTTTCTGCGGGAGACCCAGTACTTC.

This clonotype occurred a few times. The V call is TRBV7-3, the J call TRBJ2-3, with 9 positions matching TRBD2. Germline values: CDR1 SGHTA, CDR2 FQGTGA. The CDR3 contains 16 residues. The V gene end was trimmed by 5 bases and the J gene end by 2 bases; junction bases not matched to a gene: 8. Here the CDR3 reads CASSPLAGAVTDTQYF. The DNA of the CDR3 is TGTGCCAGCAGCCCTTTAGCGGGAGCGGTCACAGATACGCAGTATTTT.

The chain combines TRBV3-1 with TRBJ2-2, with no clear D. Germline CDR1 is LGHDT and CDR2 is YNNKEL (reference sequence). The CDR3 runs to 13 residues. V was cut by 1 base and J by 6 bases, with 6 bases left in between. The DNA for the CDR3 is TGTGCCAGCAGCCAAGGTCTCGCCGGGGAGCTGTTTTTT. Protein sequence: CASSQGLAGELFF.

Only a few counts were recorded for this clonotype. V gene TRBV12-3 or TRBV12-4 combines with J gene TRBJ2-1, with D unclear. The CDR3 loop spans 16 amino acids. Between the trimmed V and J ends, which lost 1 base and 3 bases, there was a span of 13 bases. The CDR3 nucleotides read TGTGCCAGCAGTTTAGGGGTCCCCCCTAACTACAATGAGCAGTTCTTC. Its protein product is CASSLGVPPNYNEQFF.

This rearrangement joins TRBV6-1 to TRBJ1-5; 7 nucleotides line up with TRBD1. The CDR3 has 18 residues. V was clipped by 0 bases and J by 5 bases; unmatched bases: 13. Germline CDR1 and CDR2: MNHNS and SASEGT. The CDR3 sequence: CASSEATGLRESYQPQHF. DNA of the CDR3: TGTGCCAGCAGTGAAGCGACAGGGCTTAGGGAATCTTATCAGCCCCAGCATTTT.

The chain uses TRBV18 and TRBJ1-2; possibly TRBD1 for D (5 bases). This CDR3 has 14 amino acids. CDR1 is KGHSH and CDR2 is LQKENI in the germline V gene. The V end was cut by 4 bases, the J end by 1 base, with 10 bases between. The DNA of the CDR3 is TGTGCCAGCTCACTAGACAGAAGTAACTATGGCTACACCTTC. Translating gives CASSLDRSNYGYTF. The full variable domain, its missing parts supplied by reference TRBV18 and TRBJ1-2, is NAGVMQNPRHLVRRRGQEARLRCSPMKGHSHVYWYRQLPEEGLKFMVYLQKENIIDESGMPKERFSAEFPKEGPSILRIQQVVRGDSAAYFCASSLDRSNYGYTFGSGTRLTVV.

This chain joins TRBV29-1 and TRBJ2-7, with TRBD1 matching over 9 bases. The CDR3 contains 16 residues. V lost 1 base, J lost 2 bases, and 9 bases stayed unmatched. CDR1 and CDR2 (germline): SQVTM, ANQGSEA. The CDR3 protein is CSVEAGQGLSPYEQYF. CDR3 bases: TGCAGCGTTGAAGCCGGACAGGGGCTTTCCCCCTACGAGCAGTACTTC.

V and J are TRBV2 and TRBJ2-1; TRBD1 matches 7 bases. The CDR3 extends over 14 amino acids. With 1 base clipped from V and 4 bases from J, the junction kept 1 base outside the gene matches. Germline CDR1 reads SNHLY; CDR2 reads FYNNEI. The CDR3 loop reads CASSEEGAYNEQFF. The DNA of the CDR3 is TGTGCCAGCAGTGAAGAGGGGGCATACAATGAGCAGTTCTTC.

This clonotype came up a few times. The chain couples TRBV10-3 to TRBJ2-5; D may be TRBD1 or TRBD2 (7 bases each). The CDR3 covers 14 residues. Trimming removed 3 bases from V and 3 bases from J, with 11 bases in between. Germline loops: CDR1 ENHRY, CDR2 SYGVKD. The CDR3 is CAISDSGGEETQYF. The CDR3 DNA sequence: TGTGCCATCAGTGACTCAGGGGGGGAAGAGACCCAGTACTTC.

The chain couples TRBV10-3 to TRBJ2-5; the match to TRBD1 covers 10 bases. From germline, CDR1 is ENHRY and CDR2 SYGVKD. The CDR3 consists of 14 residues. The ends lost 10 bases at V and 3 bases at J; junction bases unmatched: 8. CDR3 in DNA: TGTGCCACCCGACAGGGGGCGGTTGAAGAGACCCAGTACTTC. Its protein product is CATRQGAVEETQYF.

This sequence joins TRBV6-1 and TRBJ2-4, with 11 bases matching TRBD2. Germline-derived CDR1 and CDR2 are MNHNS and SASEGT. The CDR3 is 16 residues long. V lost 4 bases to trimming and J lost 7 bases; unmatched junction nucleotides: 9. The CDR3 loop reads CASSGVAGGRSNIQYF. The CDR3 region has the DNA TGTGCCAGCAGTGGGGTAGCGGGGGGGCGTAGTAACATTCAGTACTTC.

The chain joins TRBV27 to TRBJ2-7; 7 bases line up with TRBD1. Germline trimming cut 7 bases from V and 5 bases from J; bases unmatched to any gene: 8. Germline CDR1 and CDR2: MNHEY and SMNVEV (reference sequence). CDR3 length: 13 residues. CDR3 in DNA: TGTGCCAGCAAGCAGGGGGTATGGAACGAGCAGTACTTC. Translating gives CASKQGVWNEQYF.

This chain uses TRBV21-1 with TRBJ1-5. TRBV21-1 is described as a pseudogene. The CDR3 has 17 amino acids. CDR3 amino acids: CASSPPRGGGDNQPQHF. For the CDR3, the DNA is TGTGCCAGCAGCCCCCCTCGAGGCGGGGGGGATAATCAGCCCCAGCATTTT.

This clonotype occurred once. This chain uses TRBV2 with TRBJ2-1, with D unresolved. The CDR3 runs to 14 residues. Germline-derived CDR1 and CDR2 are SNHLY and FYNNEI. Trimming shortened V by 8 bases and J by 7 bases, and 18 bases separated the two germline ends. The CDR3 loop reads CASLDGVAENEQFF. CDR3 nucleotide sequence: TGTGCCAGCTTAGATGGGGTAGCCGAGAATGAGCAGTTCTTC.

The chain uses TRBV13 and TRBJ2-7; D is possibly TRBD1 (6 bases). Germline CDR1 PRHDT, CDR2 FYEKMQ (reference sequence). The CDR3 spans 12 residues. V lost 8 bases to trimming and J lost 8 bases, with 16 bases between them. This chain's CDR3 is CASLKQGTQQYF. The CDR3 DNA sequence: TGTGCCAGCCTGAAACAGGGAACCCAGCAGTACTTC.

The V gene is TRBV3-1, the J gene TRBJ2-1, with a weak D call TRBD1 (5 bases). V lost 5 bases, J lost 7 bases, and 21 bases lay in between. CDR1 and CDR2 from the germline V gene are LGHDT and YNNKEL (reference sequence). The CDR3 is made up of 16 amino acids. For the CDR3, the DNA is TGTGCCAGCAGCTTCAGGGTAGGGCTACTCTTAAATGAGCAGTTCTTC. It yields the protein CASSFRVGLLLNEQFF.

CDR3 loop: CAISEGNYGYTF. The CDR3 nucleotides read TGTGCCATCAGTGAAGGGAACTATGGCTACACCTTC. The V call is TRBV10-3, the J call TRBJ1-2; D not resolved. The CDR3 is 12 amino acids. Per the germline V gene, CDR1 is ENHRY and CDR2 is SYGVKD. V dropped 3 bases and J dropped 2 bases, with 4 bases sitting between them.

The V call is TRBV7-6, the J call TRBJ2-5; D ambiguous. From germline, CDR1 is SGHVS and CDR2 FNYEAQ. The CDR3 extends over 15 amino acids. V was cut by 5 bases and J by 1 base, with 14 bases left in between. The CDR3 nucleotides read TGTGCCAGCAGCCAGTTGACAAACAGCCAAGAGACCCAGTACTTC. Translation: CASSQLTNSQETQYF. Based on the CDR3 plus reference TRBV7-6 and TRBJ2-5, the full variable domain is GAGVSQSPRYKVTKRGQDVALRCDPISGHVSLYWYRQALGQGPEFLTYFNYEAQQDKSGLPNDRFSAERPEGSISTLTIQRTEQRDSAMYRCASSQLTNSQETQYFGPGTRLLVL.

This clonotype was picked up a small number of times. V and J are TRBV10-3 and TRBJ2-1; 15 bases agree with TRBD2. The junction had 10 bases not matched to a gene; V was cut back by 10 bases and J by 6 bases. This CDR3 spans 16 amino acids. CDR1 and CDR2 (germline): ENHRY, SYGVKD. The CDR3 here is CATTLGLAGGFNEQFF. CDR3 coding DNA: TGTGCCACCACACTAGGACTAGCGGGAGGGTTCAATGAGCAGTTCTTC.

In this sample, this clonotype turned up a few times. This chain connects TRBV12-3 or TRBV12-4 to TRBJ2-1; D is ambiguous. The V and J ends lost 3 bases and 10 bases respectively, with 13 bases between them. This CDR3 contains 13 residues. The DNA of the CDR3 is TGTGCCAGCAGTTTGAAGAGTCAGAAAGAGCAGTTCTTC. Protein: CASSLKSQKEQFF.

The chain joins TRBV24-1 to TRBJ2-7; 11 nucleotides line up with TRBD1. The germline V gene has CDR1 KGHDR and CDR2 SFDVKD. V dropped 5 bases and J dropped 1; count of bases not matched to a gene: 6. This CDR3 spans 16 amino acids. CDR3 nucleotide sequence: TGTGCCACCAGTGCACCTGGACAGGGGGCTTCCTACGAGCAGTACTTC. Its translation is CATSAPGQGASYEQYF.

CDR3: CSARVLAGGQASYNEQFF. The CDR3 DNA is TGCAGTGCTAGAGTACTAGCGGGAGGGCAAGCCTCCTACAATGAGCAGTTCTTC. The chain links TRBV20-1 to TRBJ2-1, with 13 bases that match TRBD2. Germline-derived CDR1 and CDR2 are DFQATT and SNEGSKA (reference sequence). CDR3 length equals 18 residues. V was clipped by 1 base and J by 0 bases; unmatched bases: 6.